The 20 T cell receptor beta chains below were found in one sample sequenced in a study of shared clonotypes between healthy human individuals. The table came from immunoSEQ multiplex PCR; TCRdb's copy has only in-frame clones and leaves some out. The sample shows fewer than 1 million clones, just over 95% of them seen only once. Positively selected for CCR7, the CD45RO-negative cells used as naive CD8 cells excluded terminally differentiated effector memory CD45RA+ cells. The sequencing input was naive CD8+ T cells sorted from blood. The receptors were gathered from a man aged 25 to 40 in good health.

The chain joins TRBV4-1 to TRBJ2-7, with 9 bases aligning to TRBD1. Germline lookup yields CDR1 MGHRA and CDR2 YSYEKL. This CDR3 is 15 amino acids long. V was clipped by 4 bases and J by 4 bases; unmatched bases: 8. The CDR3 loop reads CASSLRQGGIYEQYF. The CDR3 coding sequence is TGCGCCAGCAGCCTACGACAGGGGGGTATATACGAGCAGTACTTC.

This chain uses TRBV2 with TRBJ2-1, with TRBD1 matching 10 bases. In germline, CDR1 is SNHLY, CDR2 FYNNEI. This CDR3 has 15 amino acids. Germline trimming cut 11 bases from V and 7 bases from J; bases unmatched to any gene: 14. The CDR3 bases are TGTGCCCACGCGGCGGACAGGGGGATGGGGAATGAGCAGTTCTTC. This translates into CAHAADRGMGNEQFF.

V is TRBV1 and J is TRBJ1-1. TRBV1 is tagged as a pseudogene. This CDR3 spans 16 amino acids. The CDR3 DNA follows: TGCACCAGCAGCCAAGAGTGGGCTCGGGAGGGACTTGTGGCTTTCTTT. Translating it yields CTSSQEWAREGLVAFF.

This chain links TRBV7-9 with TRBJ1-3; tentative D call: TRBD1 (5 bases). V dropped 8 bases and J dropped 0 bases, with 8 bases sitting between them. Looked up from germline, CDR1 is SEHNR and CDR2 is FQNEAQ (reference sequence). This CDR3 region has 13 residues. The CDR3: CASGGSSGNTIYF. CDR3 sequence (DNA): TGTGCCAGCGGGGGGAGCTCTGGAAACACCATATATTTT.

The chain recombines TRBV9 with TRBJ2-1; TRBD1 matches at 9 bases. The CDR3 totals 17 residues. V was clipped by 3 bases and J by 6 bases; unmatched bases: 13. In germline, CDR1 is SGDLS, CDR2 YYNGEE. The DNA of the CDR3 is TGTGCCAGCAGCGCACCTACCGGGACAGGGTTCGTCAATGAGCAGTTCTTC. This gives the protein CASSAPTGTGFVNEQFF. Together with reference TRBV9 and TRBJ2-1, the CDR3 gives the full variable domain: DSGVTQTPKHLITATGQRVTLRCSPRSGDLSVYWYQQSLDQGLQFLIQYYNGEERAKGNILERFSAQQFPDLHSELNLSSLELGDSALYFCASSAPTGTGFVNEQFFGPGTRLTVL.

The J gene is TRBJ2-3, the V gene TRBV4-3, with TRBD2 matching 11 bases. V lost 4 bases, J lost 7 bases, and 7 bases stayed unmatched. The CDR3 totals 15 residues. Germline V gene sequence: CDR1 LGHNA, CDR2 YSLEER. CDR3 sequence reads: CASSLAGGPSNTQYF. In DNA form, the CDR3 reads TGCGCCAGCAGCCTAGCGGGAGGGCCTAGTAATACGCAGTATTTT.

This chain joins TRBV7-8 and TRBJ2-1; tentative D call: TRBD2 (6 bases). Deletions cut 1 base from V and 6 bases from J, with 16 bases between. The CDR3 sequence is 16 residues long. Germline CDR1 is SGHVS and CDR2 is FQNEAQ. The CDR3 DNA follows: TGTGCCAGCAGCTTAGAACCCGGGAGTTCCCCCAATGAGCAGTTCTTC. It yields the protein CASSLEPGSSPNEQFF.

The rearrangement links TRBV11-2 to TRBJ2-5, with TRBD1 as a possible D gene (6 bases). Trimming removed 3 bases at V and 4 bases at J, with 18 bases between. This CDR3 region has 16 residues. In germline, CDR1 is SGHAT, CDR2 FQNNGV. CDR3 in amino acids: CASSFLLGQSRETQYF. As DNA, the CDR3 is TGTGCCAGCAGCTTTCTCCTCGGACAGTCGCGAGAGACCCAGTACTTC.

The chain employs TRBV7-6 and TRBJ2-3, with D perhaps TRBD2 (5 bases). CDR1 and CDR2 from the germline V gene are SGHVS and FNYEAQ. This CDR3 has 14 amino acids. V lost 1 base, J lost 4 bases, and 9 bases lay in between. Here the CDR3 reads CASSLVGVADTQYF. The CDR3 bases are TGTGCCAGCAGCTTAGTGGGAGTGGCAGATACGCAGTATTTT.

J is TRBJ1-1 and V is TRBV29-1; TRBD1 might be the D (6 bases). The germline V gene encodes CDR1 SQVTM and CDR2 ANQGSEA. Trimming pared 2 bases from V and 0 bases from J, leaving 10 bases between. This CDR3 contains 14 residues. The CDR3 coding sequence is TGCAGCGTTGAAAGCGGGGGCATGAACACTGAAGCTTTCTTT. Protein product: CSVESGGMNTEAFF.

The rearrangement joins TRBV29-1 to TRBJ2-2; D unclear. V was shortened by 4 bases and J by 0 bases, with 9 bases between the two germline ends. The CDR3 runs to 14 residues. CDR1 is SQVTM and CDR2 is ANQGSEA in the germline V gene. The CDR3 loop reads CSVVGIPNTGELFF. CDR3 in DNA: TGCAGCGTTGTAGGGATACCGAACACCGGGGAGCTGTTTTTT.

The chain couples TRBV7-9 to TRBJ2-1, with D unresolved. V dropped 4 bases and J dropped 9 bases, with 13 bases sitting between them. The germline CDR1 and CDR2 sequences are SEHNR and FQNEAQ (reference sequence). The CDR3 extends over 13 amino acids. CDR3 DNA sequence: TGTGCCAGCAGCTCATACGTGACGGGTGAGCAGTTCTTC. Amino acid sequence: CASSSYVTGEQFF.

The J gene is TRBJ2-2, the V gene TRBV27; D possibly corresponds to TRBD2 (5 bases). This CDR3 is built from 12 residues. Trimming took 10 bases from V and 6 from J, leaving 12 bases between them. The germline gives CDR1 MNHEY, CDR2 SMNVEV (reference sequence). The CDR3 is CATLTTPGELFF. The CDR3 DNA reads as TGTGCCACCCTGACTACGCCCGGGGAGCTGTTTTTT.

V is TRBV6-1 and J is TRBJ1-1; tentative D call: TRBD1 (5 bases). The CDR3 runs to 15 residues. Germline CDR1 reads MNHNS; CDR2 reads SASEGT. The V gene lost 8 bases and the J gene lost 2 bases, with 18 bases spanning the gap. DNA of the CDR3: TGTGCCAGCTCCCCTTCTCCAGGGATAAACACTGAAGCTTTCTTT. It translates to CASSPSPGINTEAFF.

V and J are TRBV28 and TRBJ1-5; D unclear. The CDR3 consists of 12 residues. Trimming left V 9 bases short and J 7 bases short, with 13 bases between. Germline V lookup: CDR1 MDHEN, CDR2 SYDVKM. The CDR3: CASGWEWQPQHF. CDR3 DNA: TGTGCCAGTGGCTGGGAATGGCAGCCCCAGCATTTT.

CDR3 DNA sequence: TGCGCCAGCAGCCAAGAAGGTGGGGGTAGCCCTGAAGCTTTCTTT. Protein: CASSQEGGGSPEAFF. The chain uses TRBV4-1 and TRBJ1-1; D might be TRBD1 (5 bases). Germline assignment: CDR1 MGHRA and CDR2 YSYEKL. This CDR3 has 15 residues. The ends were cut back, 0 bases at V and 6 bases at J, with 14 bases in the middle.

The CDR3 loop is CASTSGPQIGEDTEAFF. CDR3 bases: TGCGCCAGCACTTCCGGGCCTCAGATTGGGGAGGACACTGAAGCTTTCTTT. The chain employs TRBV5-1 and TRBJ1-1; the D is unclear. V was trimmed by 6 bases and J by 3 bases, leaving 24 bases between them. The germline V gene encodes CDR1 SGHRS and CDR2 YFSETQ. The CDR3 totals 17 residues.

The chain couples TRBV11-2 to TRBJ2-2, with D tentatively TRBD1 (5 bases). Deletions cut 7 bases from V and 5 bases from J, with 17 bases between. Germline V gives CDR1 SGHAT, CDR2 FQNNGV. This CDR3 contains 15 residues. The CDR3 DNA is TGTGCCAGCAATACCGGAGACAGACTTACCGGGGAGCTGTTTTTT. It encodes CASNTGDRLTGELFF.

This clone was recorded once. The sample has other DNA sequences that encode this CDR3 too. The rearrangement links TRBV7-9 to TRBJ2-3; D unclear. The CDR3 spans 12 residues. V was trimmed by 6 bases and J by 0 bases, leaving 4 bases between them. Germline CDR1 reads SEHNR; CDR2 reads FQNEAQ (reference sequence). The CDR3 nucleotides are TGTGCCAGCAGGGGGAGCACAGATACGCAGTATTTT. Translating gives CASRGSTDTQYF.

The rearrangement joins TRBV5-4 to TRBJ2-7; D is possibly TRBD1 (6 bases). The CDR3 length is 14 residues. Germline V gives CDR1 SGHNT, CDR2 YYREEE (reference sequence). Between the trimmed V and J ends, which lost 1 base and 2 bases, there was a span of 10 bases. The CDR3 coding sequence is TGTGCCAGCAGCTTGCCCGGACAGACCTACGAGCAGTACTTC. It yields the protein CASSLPGQTYEQYF. The full variable domain, rest sourced from reference TRBV5-4 and TRBJ2-7, is ETGVTQSPTHLIKTRGQQVTLRCSSQSGHNTVSWYQQALGQGPQFIFQYYREEENGRGNFPPRFSGLQFPNYSSELNVNALELDDSALYLCASSLPGQTYEQYFGPGTRLTVT.